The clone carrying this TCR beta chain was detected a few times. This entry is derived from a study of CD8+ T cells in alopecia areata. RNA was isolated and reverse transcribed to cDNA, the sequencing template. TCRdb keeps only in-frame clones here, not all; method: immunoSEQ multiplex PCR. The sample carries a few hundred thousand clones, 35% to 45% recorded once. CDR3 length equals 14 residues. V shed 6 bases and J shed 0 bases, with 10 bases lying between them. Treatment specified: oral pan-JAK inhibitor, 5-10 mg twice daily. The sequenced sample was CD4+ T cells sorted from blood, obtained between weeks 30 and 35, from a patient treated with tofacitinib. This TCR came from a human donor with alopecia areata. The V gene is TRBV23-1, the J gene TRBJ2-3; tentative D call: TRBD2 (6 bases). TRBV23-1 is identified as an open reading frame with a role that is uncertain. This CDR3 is CASSGSGSTDTQYF. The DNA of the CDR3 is TGCGCCAGCAGCGGGAGCGGAAGCACAGATACGCAGTATTTT.